A selection of T cell receptor beta chains follows, all from one sample in a study of T-cell memory formation after mild COVID-19. TCRdb reanalysed the 5' RACE reads using MiXCR and keeps one entry per CDR3 protein. The sample contains roughly 300,000 distinct CDR3 sequences, roughly 16% of which appear only once. Sequenced: PBMCs or a T cell subset sorted from them (not recorded which). These receptors were collected from a man aged 18 to 30 who had mild COVID-19 (a few samples of this study predate the infection). Cell type and time point are not known. The conserved cysteine and the conserved F or W are not part of the CDR3 here. Each record gives: J gene, V gene, CDR3 protein.

J: TRBJ1-2; V: TRBV7-2; CDR3: ASSLDRRAGYT
J: TRBJ1-1; V: TRBV24-1; CDR3: ATILPGNTEAF
J: TRBJ2-5; V: TRBV4-1; CDR3: ASSRLEGGETQY
J: TRBJ1-1; V: TRBV5-1; CDR3: ARIPGQKNTEAF
J: TRBJ2-2; V: TRBV11-2; CDR3: ASSFTGAPGELF
J: TRBJ2-1; V: TRBV7-3; CDR3: ASSSLGTSGSSYNEQF
J: TRBJ1-2; V: TRBV12-3/TRBV12-4; CDR3: ASSWTRPGGYT
J: TRBJ2-2; V: TRBV12-3/TRBV12-4; CDR3: ASSRLVWGAGELF
J: TRBJ1-5; V: TRBV10-3; CDR3: AISGGSQPQH
J: TRBJ2-3; V: TRBV7-9; CDR3: ASSFDGGTDTQY
J: TRBJ1-2; V: TRBV25-1; CDR3: ASSERRGGGYT
J: TRBJ2-2; V: TRBV11-2; CDR3: ASSLVGGELF
J: TRBJ1-5; V: TRBV2; CDR3: ASSEPVDPQPQH
J: TRBJ2-1; V: TRBV6-4; CDR3: ASRRTSGGQYNEQF
J: TRBJ2-4; V: TRBV7-2; CDR3: ASSSGGNIQY
J: TRBJ2-5; V: TRBV10-3; CDR3: AISGTNQETQY
J: TRBJ2-5; V: TRBV5-1; CDR3: ASSFGASETQY
J: TRBJ2-1; V: TRBV11-2; CDR3: ASSLGLAIPPPEQF
J: TRBJ2-6; V: TRBV12-3/TRBV12-4; CDR3: ASTASGANVLT
J: TRBJ1-1; V: TRBV7-2; CDR3: ASSLYRLGNTEAF
J: TRBJ1-2; V: TRBV29-1; CDR3: SARWGGNYGYT
J: TRBJ1-5; V: TRBV12-3/TRBV12-4; CDR3: ASSPVGLAISPQH
J: TRBJ2-1; V: TRBV7-9; CDR3: ASSPRDSRVQF
J: TRBJ2-7; V: TRBV6-5; CDR3: ASSSSGTSGLYEQY
J: TRBJ2-1; V: TRBV12-3/TRBV12-4; CDR3: ASGWAPREQF
J: TRBJ1-2; V: TRBV5-5; CDR3: ASSQVPGTVPGYT
J: TRBJ2-5; V: TRBV9; CDR3: ASSVSNTYGPTQY
J: TRBJ1-6; V: TRBV4-1; CDR3: ASSQERWGQGNSPLH
J: TRBJ1-1; V: TRBV20-1; CDR3: SAPPSALGRPEAF
J: TRBJ1-2; V: TRBV6-5; CDR3: ASSSLTQWYGYT
J: TRBJ2-1; V: TRBV4-1; CDR3: ASSQGQGASNEQF
J: TRBJ2-1; V: TRBV7-2; CDR3: ASSQNRDYHEQF
J: TRBJ2-3; V: TRBV7-3; CDR3: ASSPSGGAGDTQY
J: TRBJ2-1; V: TRBV15; CDR3: ATSNIQGAGNEQF
J: TRBJ1-1; V: TRBV7-9; CDR3: ASSLTGGPPEAF
J: TRBJ1-2; V: TRBV5-1; CDR3: ASSQGSGVFGYGYT
J: TRBJ1-4; V: TRBV5-8; CDR3: ASSLPTFGEKLF
J: TRBJ1-1; V: TRBV5-1; CDR3: ASSLRGRVTEAF
J: TRBJ2-7; V: TRBV7-2; CDR3: ASSPRAGTSYEQY
J: TRBJ2-2; V: TRBV5-1; CDR3: ASSLERGPRRDTGELF
J: TRBJ1-2; V: TRBV4-3; CDR3: ASSQAGTASFYGYT
J: TRBJ1-1; V: TRBV9; CDR3: ASSPPAGRTEAF
J: TRBJ2-2; V: TRBV7-2; CDR3: AIALGFGELF
J: TRBJ2-5; V: TRBV4-1; CDR3: ASSRRPGGETQY
J: TRBJ1-1; V: TRBV6-6; CDR3: ASSRTRNTEAF
J: TRBJ1-2; V: TRBV10-3; CDR3: AISDGTGNINGYT